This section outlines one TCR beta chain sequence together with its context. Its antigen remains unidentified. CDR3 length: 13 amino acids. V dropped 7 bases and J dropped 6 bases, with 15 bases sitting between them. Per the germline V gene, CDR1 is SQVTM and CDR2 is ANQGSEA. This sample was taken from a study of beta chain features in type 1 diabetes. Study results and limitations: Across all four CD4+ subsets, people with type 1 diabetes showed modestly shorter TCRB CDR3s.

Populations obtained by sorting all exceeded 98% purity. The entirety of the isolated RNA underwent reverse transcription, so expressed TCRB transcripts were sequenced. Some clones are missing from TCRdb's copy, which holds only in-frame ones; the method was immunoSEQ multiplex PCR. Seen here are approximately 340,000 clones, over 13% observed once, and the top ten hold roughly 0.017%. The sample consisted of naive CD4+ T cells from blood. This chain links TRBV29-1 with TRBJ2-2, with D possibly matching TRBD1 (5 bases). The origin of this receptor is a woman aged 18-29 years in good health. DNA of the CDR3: TGCAGCGGCTCTAGGTGGGGCTCCGGGGAGCTGTTTTTT. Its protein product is CSGSRWGSGELFF.